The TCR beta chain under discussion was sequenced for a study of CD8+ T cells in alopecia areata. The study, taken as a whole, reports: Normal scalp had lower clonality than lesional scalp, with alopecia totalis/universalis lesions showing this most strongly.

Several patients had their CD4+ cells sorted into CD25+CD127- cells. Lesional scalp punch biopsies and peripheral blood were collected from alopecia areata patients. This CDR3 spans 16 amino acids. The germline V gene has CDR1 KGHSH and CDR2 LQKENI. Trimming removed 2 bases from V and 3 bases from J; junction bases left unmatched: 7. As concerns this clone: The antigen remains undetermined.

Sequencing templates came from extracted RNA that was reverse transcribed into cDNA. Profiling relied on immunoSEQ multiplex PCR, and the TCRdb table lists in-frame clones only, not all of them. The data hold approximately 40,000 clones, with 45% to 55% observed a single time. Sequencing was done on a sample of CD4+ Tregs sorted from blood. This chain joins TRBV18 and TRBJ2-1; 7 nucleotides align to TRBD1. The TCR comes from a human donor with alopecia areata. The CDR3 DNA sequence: TGTGCCAGCTCACCAATACAGGGGATAAGCTACAATGAGCAGTTCTTC. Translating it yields CASSPIQGISYNEQFF.